This record concerns one T cell receptor (beta chain) sequence. What it recognizes is unknown. Trimming cost V 9 bases and J 10 bases; bases outside gene matches: 5. The CDR3 has 12 amino acids. Germline CDR1 and CDR2: MNHEY and SVGAGI. This entry is derived from a study of T-cell memory formation after mild COVID-19. Study-wide background: Among the donors, TCR clusters were largely specific to each donor.

TCRdb reanalysed the 5' RACE reads using MiXCR and keeps one entry per CDR3 protein. Seen here are 200,000 to 300,000 distinct CDR3 sequences, 16% observed once, and the top ten hold roughly 21%. Study findings and constraints: A subset of responding clones appeared in pre-infection memory, suggesting cross-reactive memory joined. Proof of SARS-CoV-2 specificity was absent for the second-wave clones that crested on day 37. Shrinking CD4+ clones were chiefly CM and EM; CD8+ ones were chiefly EMRA.

Material for sequencing was PBMCs or a T cell subset sorted from them (not recorded which). This TCR derives from a man younger than 35 who had mild COVID-19 (a few samples of this study predate the infection). Cell type and time point are not known. V gene TRBV6-5 combines with J gene TRBJ1-6; TRBD1 agrees at 8 bases. This chain's CDR3 is CASRQGSSPLHF. The DNA for the CDR3 is TGTGCCAGTCGACAGGGGAGCTCACCCCTCCACTTT.